This T cell receptor (beta chain) was identified during a study of somatic mutations in cytotoxic T cells in rheumatoid arthritis. About the study: Before any treatment began, around 30 ml EDTA peripheral blood was collected from patients right after diagnosis.

Sequencing used immunoSEQ multiplex PCR; TCRdb keeps in-frame clones, though not all of them. The profile shows around 15,000 clones, about 80% of them singletons. Germline CDR1 SGHVS, CDR2 FNYEAQ. CDR3 length: 15 residues. Losses at the gene ends were 1 base for V and 10 bases for J; bases not matched to a gene: 9. The sequence derives from an adult with rheumatoid arthritis. The J gene is TRBJ2-1, the V gene TRBV7-6; 8 positions match TRBD2. The sample was CD8+ T cells sorted from blood. The CDR3 loop is CASSLGSAGDWEQFF. The DNA for the CDR3 is TGTGCCAGCAGCTTAGGATCAGCGGGAGACTGGGAGCAGTTCTTC.